This T cell receptor (beta chain) is drawn from a study of human T cells and chemical hapten exposure. Broader study findings: Patch test score rose with PT1 expanded TCR count, significant at thresholds 8, 16 and 32, not 4. Expanded TCRs were compared with controls, and the expanded TCRs formed significantly more large CDR3 similarity clusters.

CDR1 is LGHDT, CDR2 YNNKEL, per germline (reference sequence). The CDR3 consists of 17 residues. The ends lost 3 bases at V and 7 bases at J; junction bases unmatched: 14. This clonotype was observed at least ten times. Its target is not known. TCRdb reanalysed the RACE reads using MiXCR and keeps one entry per CDR3 protein. Among 300,000 to 350,000 distinct CDR3 sequences, about 7% were seen once, and the ten largest hold around 8.2%. Time point defined: patch test 1, 2 weeks after DPC sensitization. As for treatment: therapeutic diphenylcyclopropenone sensitization with weekly scalp DPC. Sequences were derived from whole blood, sampled in connection with sensitization to the hapten diphenylcyclopropenone (DPC). The sequence was obtained from a woman younger than 30 with alopecia areata. Some clones in this sample may be carry-over from other donors' samples. The chain uses TRBV3-1 and TRBJ2-4, with TRBD2 matching 8 bases. CDR3 nucleotide sequence: TGTGCCAGCAGCCATCCAGACCCAAGCGGGGGAGCCAACATTCAGTACTTC. It encodes CASSHPDPSGGANIQYF.